The 27 T cell receptor beta chains below were found in one sample sequenced in a study of shared clonotypes between healthy human individuals. The data were produced by immunoSEQ multiplex PCR, yet TCRdb's version contains in-frame clones alone and is incomplete. The table has more than 1,200,000 clones, approximately 98.5% seen once; the top ten hold 0.36%. Sequencing was carried out using naive CD4+ T cells sorted from blood. Noted subset: CD45RA+ positively selected. The receptors were sampled from a man aged 25-40 years in good health.

The chain has TRBV7-6 and TRBJ2-1; D unclear. Germline V gives CDR1 SGHVS, CDR2 FNYEAQ. The CDR3 contains 15 residues. V dropped 3 bases and J dropped 0 bases, with 9 bases sitting between them. CDR3 DNA sequence: TGTGCCAGCAGCTTTGAAATGAGCTCCTACAATGAGCAGTTCTTC. Encoded protein: CASSFEMSSYNEQFF. Together with reference TRBV7-6 and TRBJ2-1, the CDR3 gives the full variable domain: GAGVSQSPRYKVTKRGQDVALRCDPISGHVSLYWYRQALGQGPEFLTYFNYEAQQDKSGLPNDRFSAERPEGSISTLTIQRTEQRDSAMYRCASSFEMSSYNEQFFGPGTRLTVL.

V and J are TRBV5-1 and TRBJ1-4; D remains ambiguous. The CDR3 consists of 14 residues. Trimming shortened V by 2 bases and J by 8 bases, and 13 bases separated the two germline ends. The germline V gene has CDR1 SGHRS and CDR2 YFSETQ. In DNA, the CDR3 is TGCGCCAGCAGCTTAGGTTCGGGTGACGAAAAACTGTTTTTT. Translated, it gives CASSLGSGDEKLFF. The whole variable domain, remainder taken from reference TRBV5-1 and TRBJ1-4, is KAGVTQTPRYLIKTRGQQVTLSCSPISGHRSVSWYQQTPGQGLQFLFEYFSETQRNKGNFPGRFSGRQFSNSRSEMNVSTLELGDSALYLCASSLGSGDEKLFFGSGTQLSVL.

A single count supports this clone. The genes are TRBV15 and TRBJ1-1; D call uncertain. CDR1 is LNHNV, CDR2 YYDKDF, per germline (reference sequence). This CDR3 spans 13 amino acids. Trimming pared 0 bases from V and 7 bases from J, leaving 9 bases between. The CDR3 reads CATSRDYGSEAFF. CDR3 nucleotide sequence: TGTGCCACCAGCAGAGATTACGGGAGTGAAGCTTTCTTT.

Only one count was recorded for this clone. V usage is TRBV7-9 and J usage is TRBJ2-7; D uncertain. This CDR3 has 14 amino acids. V gave up 3 bases and J gave up 2 bases, with 11 bases separating them. Germline V gene data show CDR1 as SEHNR and CDR2 as FQNEAQ (reference sequence). CDR3 coding DNA: TGTGCCAGCAGCTTCACCAAGGTGACCTACGAGCAGTACTTC. It translates to CASSFTKVTYEQYF.

The CDR3, as DNA: TGTGCCAGTAGTACCGTCCAGAGCTCCTACGAGCAGTACTTC. Translation gives CASSTVQSSYEQYF. V gene TRBV19 combines with J gene TRBJ2-7; the D is unclear. The V and J ends lost 4 bases and 0 bases respectively, with 10 bases between them. The germline V gene has CDR1 LNHDA and CDR2 SQIVND (reference sequence). CDR3 length equals 14 residues.

The CDR3 region has the DNA TGTGCCACCAGCAGAGCTCCTAGCGGGAGAAATACGCAGTATTTT. It codes for CATSRAPSGRNTQYF. V is TRBV15 and J is TRBJ2-3, with 10 bases fitting TRBD2. V lost 1 base to trimming and J lost 7 bases; unmatched junction nucleotides: 5. CDR1 and CDR2 (germline): LNHNV, YYDKDF (reference sequence). The CDR3 covers 15 residues.

This chain connects TRBV6-5 to TRBJ1-1; maybe TRBD1 (6 bases). Germline V gene lookup returns CDR1 MNHEY and CDR2 SVGAGI. The CDR3 runs 15 residues. V lost 0 bases, J lost 5 bases, and 13 bases lay in between. DNA for the CDR3: TGTGCCAGCAGTTACTCCGGGGGCTCGGTAACTGAAGCTTTCTTT. Protein sequence: CASSYSGGSVTEAFF.

This chain joins TRBV10-3 and TRBJ2-2, with D possibly matching TRBD1 (6 bases). V gave up 3 bases and J gave up 2 bases, with 10 bases separating them. The germline V gene encodes CDR1 ENHRY and CDR2 SYGVKD. The CDR3 sequence is 15 residues long. The CDR3 sequence is CAISDHRENTGELFF. The CDR3 region has the DNA TGTGCCATCAGTGATCACAGGGAAAACACCGGGGAGCTGTTTTTT.

The V call is TRBV6-5, the J call TRBJ1-1; D is unresolved. Germline values: CDR1 MNHEY, CDR2 SVGAGI. The CDR3 is 13 amino acids. V was cut by 6 bases and J by 1 base, with 9 bases left in between. The CDR3 nucleotides are TGTGCCAGCAGCTCAGCTCCGAACACTGAAGCTTTCTTT. This gives the protein CASSSAPNTEAFF.

Comments on this clone: In the same sample, other DNA sequences code for this CDR3. This chain joins TRBV5-1 and TRBJ1-1; D gene uncertain. Deletions cut 0 bases from V and 4 bases from J, with 10 bases between. This CDR3 comprises 14 residues. Germline assignment: CDR1 SGHRS and CDR2 YFSETQ. CDR3 nucleotides: TGCGCCAGCAGCTTGGCCGGAGGGTCCACTGAAGCTTTCTTT. Translated: CASSLAGGSTEAFF.

The chain recombines TRBV5-1 with TRBJ1-4, with a possible D match to TRBD1 (5 bases). This CDR3 comprises 16 residues. Germline lookup yields CDR1 SGHRS and CDR2 YFSETQ. The V and J ends lost 2 bases and 0 bases respectively, with 11 bases between them. The DNA for the CDR3 is TGCGCCAGCAGCTTAAGAGGGGATGCAACTAATGAAAAACTGTTTTTT. It codes for CASSLRGDATNEKLFF.

This chain uses TRBV5-4 with TRBJ2-3, with 8 bases fitting TRBD2. V dropped 0 bases and J dropped 8; count of bases not matched to a gene: 8. The length of the CDR3 is 15 residues. CDR1 is SGHNT, CDR2 YYREEE, per germline (reference sequence). The CDR3 DNA is TGTGCCAGCAGCTTGGAACTACTAGCGGAGCCTACGCAGTATTTT. Residues: CASSLELLAEPTQYF.

This clone has only one observation. This chain links TRBV29-1 with TRBJ2-7; D gene ambiguous. Germline values: CDR1 SQVTM, CDR2 ANQGSEA. Trimming shortened V by 1 base and J by 5 bases, and 9 bases separated the two germline ends. The CDR3 is made up of 12 amino acids. CDR3 in amino acids: CSVEAPPHEQYF. The CDR3 region has the DNA TGCAGCGTTGAAGCCCCCCCGCACGAGCAGTACTTC.

This chain uses TRBV23-1 with TRBJ1-5; D uncertain. TRBV23-1 is reported as an ORF; its role is uncertain. Trimming removed 7 bases from V and 0 bases from J, with 19 bases in between. The CDR3 totals 17 residues. In DNA form, the CDR3 reads TGCGCCAGCAACCCTCGTCTGCGGTCAAATAGCAATCAGCCCCAGCATTTT. Encoded protein: CASNPRLRSNSNQPQHF.

V gene TRBV6-4 combines with J gene TRBJ2-3; a possible D gene is TRBD2 (6 bases). CDR3 length equals 16 residues. Germline loops: CDR1 MRHNA, CDR2 SNTAGT. V lost 5 bases and J lost 2, with 17 bases in between. CDR3 amino acids: CASSLELASNTDTQYF. CDR3 DNA sequence: TGTGCCAGCAGTCTAGAACTAGCCAGCAACACAGATACGCAGTATTTT.

The rearrangement uses TRBV6-4 and TRBJ2-1; unclear D gene. Looked up from germline, CDR1 is MRHNA and CDR2 is SNTAGT. The CDR3 runs 17 residues. The germline V and J ends were trimmed by 4 bases and 9 bases, with 25 bases remaining between them. CDR3 in DNA: TGTGCCAGCAGTGTGGGATGGGGTATTAGCTCCCAACGTGAGCAGTTCTTC. Protein: CASSVGWGISSQREQFF.

The sample holds a few counts of this clone. The rearrangement links TRBV27 to TRBJ1-4, with D possibly being TRBD1 (5 bases). CDR3 length: 15 residues. Trimming took off 5 bases at V and 10 bases at J, with 20 bases between the two ends. Germline values: CDR1 MNHEY, CDR2 SMNVEV (reference sequence). The CDR3 sequence is CASSDDRVGGSKLFF. As DNA, the CDR3 is TGTGCCAGCAGTGACGACCGGGTCGGGGGTTCAAAACTGTTTTTT.

This sequence joins TRBV10-2 and TRBJ2-7; 13 bases map to TRBD2. There are 15 residues in the CDR3. V lost 7 bases and J lost 4; bases outside the gene matches: 7. CDR1 and CDR2 (germline): WSHSY, SAAADI. Here the CDR3 DNA reads TGCGCCAGCAACCTGCCGGGACTAGCGGGATACGAGCAGTACTTC. This translates into CASNLPGLAGYEQYF.

This chain links TRBV5-4 with TRBJ2-2; D is unclear. The V end was cut by 0 bases, the J end by 6 bases, with 9 bases between. Germline V gives CDR1 SGHNT, CDR2 YYREEE (reference sequence). The CDR3 has 14 amino acids. This CDR3 reads CASSLGPLAGELFF. In DNA, the CDR3 is TGTGCCAGCAGCTTGGGTCCCCTAGCCGGGGAGCTGTTTTTT.

The gene calls are TRBV9 and TRBJ2-1; 16 bases fit TRBD2. This CDR3 is 17 amino acids long. Germline CDR1 reads SGDLS; CDR2 reads YYNGEE. V was clipped by 4 bases and J by 9 bases; unmatched bases: 10. CDR3 amino acids: CASSWTGTSGRAGEQFF. In DNA form, the CDR3 reads TGTGCCAGCAGCTGGACCGGGACTAGCGGGAGGGCCGGTGAGCAGTTCTTC.

The gene calls are TRBV5-1 and TRBJ2-1; 9 nucleotides align to TRBD2. The CDR3 loop spans 19 amino acids. Trimming at V came to 3 bases and at J to 2 bases, leaving 15 bases not matched to a gene. In germline, CDR1 is SGHRS, CDR2 YFSETQ. The CDR3 region has the DNA TGCGCCAGCAGCTCCGACACCCGACAAACTAGCGGGCCCTACAATGAGCAGTTCTTC. It encodes CASSSDTRQTSGPYNEQFF.

This clone has a single count. The chain couples TRBV27 to TRBJ2-5; the D gene is possibly TRBD1 (5 bases). The V and J ends lost 6 bases and 5 bases respectively, with 13 bases between them. Germline assignment: CDR1 MNHEY and CDR2 SMNVEV (reference sequence). CDR3 size: 13 residues. CDR3 protein: CASRQTGSETQYF. CDR3 nucleotides: TGTGCCAGCAGACAAACAGGCTCGGAGACCCAGTACTTC.

The V and J genes are TRBV7-9 and TRBJ2-2, with unresolved D. V gave up 0 bases and J gave up 4 bases, with 9 bases separating them. Germline CDR1 is SEHNR and CDR2 is FQNEAQ (reference sequence). This CDR3 is built from 15 residues. Here the CDR3 DNA reads TGTGCCAGCAGCTTAGCAGGACCGGTCACCGGGGAGCTGTTTTTT. Amino acids: CASSLAGPVTGELFF.

V gene TRBV7-9 combines with J gene TRBJ1-3; D unresolved. V was clipped by 1 base and J by 0 bases, with 10 bases between them. The length of the CDR3 is 16 residues. CDR1 is SEHNR, CDR2 FQNEAQ, per germline (reference sequence). The DNA for the CDR3 is TGTGCCAGCAGCTTAGATCAGCTCCACTCTGGAAACACCATATATTTT. Translating it yields CASSLDQLHSGNTIYF.

To note about this clone: The junction does not match germline at one end; this may be a read error. The rearrangement uses TRBV7-9 and TRBJ2-7; 9 bases agree with TRBD2. This CDR3 spans 16 amino acids. Per the germline V gene, CDR1 is SEHNR and CDR2 is FQNEAQ (reference sequence). The CDR3 is CASRSGGLAGQYEQYF. CDR3 bases: TGTGCCAGCAGGTCCGGGGGGCTAGCGGGACAATACGAGCAGTATTTC.

This clone was counted a single time. The gene calls are TRBV6-5 and TRBJ2-7; 7 bases align to TRBD1. This CDR3 contains 12 residues. Germline V gene sequence: CDR1 MNHEY, CDR2 SVGAGI. With 6 bases clipped from V and 7 bases from J, the junction kept 6 bases outside the gene matches. DNA for the CDR3: TGTGCCAGCAGAACAGGGGTACGGGAGCAGTACTTC. This sequence encodes CASRTGVREQYF.

About this clone itself: Other DNA sequences in the same sample also yield this CDR3. The J gene is TRBJ1-1, the V gene TRBV11-2, with TRBD1 matching over 8 bases. Germline V gives CDR1 SGHAT, CDR2 FQNNGV. V was clipped by 1 base and J by 0 bases; unmatched bases: 1. This CDR3 is 15 amino acids long. CDR3 sequence (DNA): TGTGCCAGCAGCTTAGGGACAGGGATGAACACTGAAGCTTTCTTT. Translation: CASSLGTGMNTEAFF. The full variable domain, its missing parts supplied by reference TRBV11-2 and TRBJ1-1, is EAGVAQSPRYKIIEKRQSVAFWCNPISGHATLYWYQQILGQGPKLLIQFQNNGVVDDSQLPKDRFSAERLKGVDSTLKIQPAKLEDSAVYLCASSLGTGMNTEAFFGQGTRLTVV.